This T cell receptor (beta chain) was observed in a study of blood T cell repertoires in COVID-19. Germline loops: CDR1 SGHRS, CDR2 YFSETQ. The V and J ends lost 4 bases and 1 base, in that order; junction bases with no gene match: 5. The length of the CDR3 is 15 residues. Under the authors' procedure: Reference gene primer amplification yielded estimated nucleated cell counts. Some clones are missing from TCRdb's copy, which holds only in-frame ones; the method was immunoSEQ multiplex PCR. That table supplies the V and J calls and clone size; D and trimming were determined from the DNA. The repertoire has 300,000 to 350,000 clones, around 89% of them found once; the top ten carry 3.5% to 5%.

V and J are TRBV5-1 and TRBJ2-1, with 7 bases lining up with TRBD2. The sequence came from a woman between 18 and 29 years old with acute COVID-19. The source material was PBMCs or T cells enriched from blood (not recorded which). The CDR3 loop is CASSGGEESYNEQFF. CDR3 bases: TGCGCCAGCAGCGGGGGGGAGGAGTCCTACAATGAGCAGTTCTTC.